One and the same sample provided the 29 T cell receptor beta chains below, sequenced in a study of CD8 T cells in ankylosing spondylitis. Regarding the study as a whole: Ankylosing spondylitis blood appeared to carry a characteristic TCR beta motif of roughly 8 highly homologous variants.

TCRdb analysed the 5' RACE reads with MiXCR anew, one entry per CDR3 protein. The table lists about 840,000 distinct CDR3 sequences, approximately 10% of them singletons, with about 0.5% in the top ten. The antigens these receptors bind are not known. The specimen was blood, either unsorted or a sorted T cell fraction (not recorded which). Every receptor here comes from a male donor with ankylosing spondylitis.

This clonotype showed up just a few times. CDR3 in DNA: TGCGCCAGCAGCCAAGCTTGGTCTGAGCAGTTCTTC. It codes for CASSQAWSEQFF. The genes are TRBV4-1 and TRBJ2-1; D gene unclear. CDR1 and CDR2 (germline): MGHRA, YSYEKL. The CDR3 length is 12 residues. V lost 1 base, J lost 9 bases, and 7 bases lay in between.

This clonotype showed up many times. The chain employs TRBV29-1 and TRBJ2-7, with TRBD1 as a possible D gene (6 bases). The V and J ends lost 5 bases and 0 bases respectively, with 11 bases between them. From germline, CDR1 is SQVTM and CDR2 ANQGSEA. CDR3 length equals 13 residues. The CDR3 coding sequence is TGCAGCGTTTTCAGGGGAAACTCCTACGAGCAGTACTTC. This sequence encodes CSVFRGNSYEQYF.

The table lists this clonotype with a few counts. The CDR3 DNA sequence: TGTGCCAGCACAACCACTCAATACAGGGATTTGAACACTGAAGCTTTCTTT. Amino acid sequence: CASTTTQYRDLNTEAFF. The chain has TRBV4-2 and TRBJ1-1, with D possibly being TRBD1 (6 bases). V lost 7 bases and J 0 bases, leaving 21 bases between the germline ends. This CDR3 is 17 amino acids long. Germline V gives CDR1 LGHNA, CDR2 YNFKEQ.

This clonotype has only a few counts. V is TRBV20-1 and J is TRBJ2-2; 8 bases fit TRBD1. The CDR3 covers 14 residues. V dropped 5 bases and J dropped 2; count of bases not matched to a gene: 4. Germline V gene sequence: CDR1 DFQATT, CDR2 SNEGSKA (reference sequence). The CDR3 sequence is CSALDRVNTGELFF. CDR3 sequence (DNA): TGCAGTGCTTTGGACAGGGTTAACACCGGGGAGCTGTTTTTT.

This clonotype was seen many times. The chain joins TRBV12-3 or TRBV12-4 to TRBJ2-1; possibly TRBD1 for D (5 bases). The CDR3 length is 13 residues. Trimming took 2 bases from V and 8 from J, leaving 10 bases between them. CDR3 sequence reads: CASSLNQGDEQFF. The CDR3 region has the DNA TGTGCCAGCAGTTTAAATCAGGGCGATGAGCAGTTCTTC.

This clonotype was detected a few times. The chain employs TRBV7-9 and TRBJ2-7; D is ambiguous. CDR1 is SEHNR and CDR2 is FQNEAQ in the germline V gene (reference sequence). Trimming took 3 bases from V and 0 from J, leaving 9 bases between them. The CDR3 is 14 residues long. CDR3 region: CASSFTTVSYEQYF. The CDR3 DNA sequence: TGTGCCAGCAGCTTCACAACGGTCTCCTACGAGCAGTACTTC.

This chain uses TRBV10-1 with TRBJ1-4; unclear D gene. Trimming took 3 bases from V and 3 from J, leaving 11 bases between them. The CDR3 sequence is 15 residues long. The germline CDR1 and CDR2 sequences are WNHNN and SYGVQD (reference sequence). CDR3 protein: CASSDRRDPNEKLFF. Written as DNA, the CDR3 is TGCGCCAGCAGTGATAGGAGGGATCCTAATGAAAAACTGTTTTTT.

This clonotype was counted many times. The V and J genes are TRBV29-1 and TRBJ2-7; 8 nucleotides align to TRBD1. Per the germline V gene, CDR1 is SQVTM and CDR2 is ANQGSEA. V was clipped by 3 bases and J by 1 base; unmatched bases: 5. There are 14 residues in the CDR3. The CDR3: CSVDSGQASYEQYF. The CDR3 region has the DNA TGCAGCGTTGATTCGGGACAGGCATCCTACGAGCAGTACTTC.

In this sample, this clonotype turned up a few times. CDR3 sequence (DNA): TGTGCCATCAGTGAGTCGAAGGGGGTAGATACGCAGTATTTT. This codes for CAISESKGVDTQYF. The J gene is TRBJ2-3, the V gene TRBV10-3; a weak D match, TRBD1 (6 bases). Trimming pared 0 bases from V and 5 bases from J, leaving 9 bases between. The CDR3 sequence is 14 residues long. CDR1 and CDR2 from the germline V gene are ENHRY and SYGVKD.

The chain employs TRBV2 and TRBJ1-2; no reliable D call. CDR1 is SNHLY and CDR2 is FYNNEI in the germline V gene. Trimming took 1 base from V and 0 from J, leaving 3 bases between them. The CDR3 spans 13 residues. The CDR3 DNA follows: TGTGCCAGCAGTGAAGGTCCTAACTATGGCTACACCTTC. Its translation: CASSEGPNYGYTF.

A few counts support this clonotype. The genes are TRBV9 and TRBJ2-1; no clear D gene. Trimming took off 0 bases at V and 6 bases at J, with 4 bases between the two ends. The CDR3 runs 12 residues. CDR1 is SGDLS, CDR2 YYNGEE, per germline. CDR3 coding DNA: TGTGCCAGCAGCGTAGCCAGCAATGAGCAGTTCTTC. Its translation is CASSVASNEQFF. Filled out from reference TRBV9 and TRBJ2-1, the complete variable domain reads DSGVTQTPKHLITATGQRVTLRCSPRSGDLSVYWYQQSLDQGLQFLIQYYNGEERAKGNILERFSAQQFPDLHSELNLSSLELGDSALYFCASSVASNEQFFGPGTRLTVL.

The V call is TRBV20-1, the J call TRBJ2-7; D gene uncertain. Germline CDR1 reads DFQATT; CDR2 reads SNEGSKA (reference sequence). Trimming shortened V by 3 bases and J by 2 bases, and 11 bases separated the two germline ends. The CDR3 runs 13 residues. CDR3 DNA sequence: TGCAGTGCTAGTAGGCAGGCCGCCTACGAGCAGTACTTC. Protein: CSASRQAAYEQYF.

This clonotype was seen more than once but under ten times. The genes are TRBV10-3 and TRBJ2-3; D ambiguous. The CDR3 extends over 13 amino acids. Germline V gene lookup returns CDR1 ENHRY and CDR2 SYGVKD. Trimming removed 8 bases from V and 1 base from J, with 10 bases in between. The CDR3 nucleotides are TGTGCCATCGGCGCTTCTGGCACAGATACGCAGTATTTT. It specifies CAIGASGTDTQYF.

The J gene is TRBJ2-7, the V gene TRBV5-1, with TRBD2 matching 11 bases. In germline, CDR1 is SGHRS, CDR2 YFSETQ. The CDR3 has 17 amino acids. J lost 3 bases, V lost 1 base, and 9 bases had no gene match. The CDR3 loop is CASSLTVLAGGFYEQYF. In DNA, the CDR3 is TGCGCCAGCAGCTTGACCGTGCTAGCGGGAGGATTCTACGAGCAGTACTTC.

This rearrangement joins TRBV6-1 to TRBJ2-5, with 8 bases lining up with TRBD1. The ends lost 6 bases at V and 0 bases at J; junction bases unmatched: 9. The CDR3 is 16 amino acids. Germline assignment: CDR1 MNHNS and CDR2 SASEGT. In DNA form, the CDR3 reads TGTGCCAGCAGCCGCAGGGGGCTCTGGTACCAAGAGACCCAGTACTTC. This translates into CASSRRGLWYQETQYF.

This clonotype was recorded many times. The V and J genes are TRBV20-1 and TRBJ2-3; D remains ambiguous. CDR1 and CDR2 from the germline V gene are DFQATT and SNEGSKA (reference sequence). The CDR3 runs 11 residues. V was shortened by 5 bases and J by 4 bases, with 7 bases between the two germline ends. The DNA for the CDR3 is TGCAGTGCTTATAGGGCAGATACGCAGTATTTT. This sequence encodes CSAYRADTQYF.

This clonotype was observed a handful of times. The chain links TRBV15 to TRBJ2-3; possibly TRBD2 for D (5 bases). Trimming removed 1 base from V and 2 bases from J, with 16 bases in between. CDR1 and CDR2 from the germline V gene are LNHNV and YYDKDF (reference sequence). The CDR3 contains 17 residues. The CDR3 region has the DNA TGTGCCACCAGCAGAGGGAGGCCACAACGAGCCACAGATACGCAGTATTTT. Protein sequence: CATSRGRPQRATDTQYF.

For this clonotype: A much larger clone is a single base away; this may be a read error. The rearrangement uses TRBV29-1 and TRBJ2-5; D gene uncertain. V lost 4 bases to trimming and J lost 2 bases, with 5 bases between them. The CDR3 totals 11 residues. Germline assignment: CDR1 SQVTM and CDR2 ANQGSEA. The CDR3 sequence: CSVGRQETQYF. The CDR3 nucleotides are TGCAGCGTTGGACGGCAAGAGACCCAGTACTTC. Variable domain in full (rest from reference TRBV29-1 and TRBJ2-5): SAVISQKPSRDICQRGTSLTIQCQVDSQVTMMFWYRQQPGQSLTLIATANQGSEATYESGFVIDKFPISRPNLTFSTLTVSNMSPEDSSIYLCSVGRQETQYFGPGTRLLVL.

This clonotype was counted only a few times. The chain combines TRBV20-1 with TRBJ2-1; D ambiguous. Germline V gene data show CDR1 as DFQATT and CDR2 as SNEGSKA (reference sequence). Trimming pared 5 bases from V and 0 bases from J, leaving 11 bases between. This CDR3 has 14 residues. CDR3 protein: CSARITNSYNEQFF. The CDR3 bases are TGCAGTGCTCGAATTACTAACTCCTACAATGAGCAGTTCTTC.

This chain links TRBV9 with TRBJ2-3; 10 nucleotides match TRBD1. In germline, CDR1 is SGDLS, CDR2 YYNGEE. This CDR3 has 15 amino acids. V trimming: 2 bases; J trimming: 5 bases; junction bases outside the gene matches: 5. The CDR3: CASSVWDRGGDTQYF. The CDR3 nucleotides are TGTGCCAGCAGCGTTTGGGACAGGGGAGGAGATACGCAGTATTTT.

This clonotype showed up just a few times. The V gene is TRBV5-1, the J gene TRBJ2-7; D is uncertain. Trimming pared 0 bases from V and 7 bases from J, leaving 17 bases between. Per germline, CDR1 SGHRS and CDR2 YFSETQ. This CDR3 has 15 amino acids. The DNA for the CDR3 is TGCGCCAGCAGCTTGGCCCTAACAGATATTGGGGAGCAGTACTTC. Its translation: CASSLALTDIGEQYF. Full variable domain (remainder filled in from reference TRBV5-1 and TRBJ2-7): KAGVTQTPRYLIKTRGQQVTLSCSPISGHRSVSWYQQTPGQGLQFLFEYFSETQRNKGNFPGRFSGRQFSNSRSEMNVSTLELGDSALYLCASSLALTDIGEQYFGPGTRLTVT.

This clonotype was seen more than once but under ten times. This sequence joins TRBV5-1 and TRBJ2-7; perhaps D is TRBD1 or TRBD2 (5 bases each). The germline gives CDR1 SGHRS, CDR2 YFSETQ. The V end lost 4 bases, the J end lost 3 bases, and 14 bases lay between the germline ends. The CDR3 runs to 14 residues. As DNA, the CDR3 is TGCGCCAGCAGCCCAAGGGGACCGGGCTACGAGCAGTACTTC. Amino acid sequence: CASSPRGPGYEQYF. The complete variable domain, with remaining parts taken from reference TRBV5-1 and TRBJ2-7, reads KAGVTQTPRYLIKTRGQQVTLSCSPISGHRSVSWYQQTPGQGLQFLFEYFSETQRNKGNFPGRFSGRQFSNSRSEMNVSTLELGDSALYLCASSPRGPGYEQYFGPGTRLTVT.

Only a few counts were recorded for this clonotype. The gene calls are TRBV28 and TRBJ1-6; D perhaps matches TRBD1 (5 bases). Trimming left V 5 bases short and J 0 bases short, with 17 bases between. The length of the CDR3 is 18 residues. Germline V lookup: CDR1 MDHEN, CDR2 SYDVKM. CDR3 sequence: CASSQTWTQSSYNSPLHF. The CDR3 DNA follows: TGTGCCAGCAGTCAGACTTGGACACAAAGCTCCTATAATTCACCCCTCCACTTT. Looking up the rest from reference TRBV28 and TRBJ1-6 gives the full variable domain: DVKVTQSSRYLVKRTGEKVFLECVQDMDHENMFWYRQDPGLGLRLIYFSYDVKMKEKGDIPEGYSVSREKKERFSLILESASTNQTSMYLCASSQTWTQSSYNSPLHFGNGTRLTVT.

This clonotype has only a few counts. V is TRBV7-9 and J is TRBJ2-6, with no clear D. The V gene's germline CDR1 is SEHNR and CDR2 FQNEAQ (reference sequence). The CDR3 length is 16 residues. Deletions cut 6 bases from V and 3 bases from J, with 15 bases between. The CDR3 DNA reads TGTGCCAGCAGAAACCCGAGTGGGCTTGGGGCCAACGTCCTGACTTTC. Residues: CASRNPSGLGANVLTF.

This clonotype came up a few times. The chain combines TRBV5-1 with TRBJ2-5; a weak D match, TRBD1 (6 bases). The V end lost 4 bases, the J end lost 4 bases, and 20 bases lay between the germline ends. The CDR3 has 16 amino acids. CDR1 is SGHRS and CDR2 is YFSETQ in the germline V gene. The CDR3, as DNA: TGCGCCAGCAGCCTACGACCGACAGGATCGGCAGAGACCCAGTACTTC. Its translation: CASSLRPTGSAETQYF.

This clonotype was recorded a few times. J is TRBJ2-7 and V is TRBV10-3; 7 bases align to TRBD1. The CDR3 sequence is 13 residues long. After removal of 6 bases from V and 2 bases from J, the junction contained 4 bases not matched to a gene. Germline CDR1 reads ENHRY; CDR2 reads SYGVKD. The DNA of the CDR3 is TGTGCCATCAGCTCCGGGACAGCCTACGAGCAGTACTTC. Translating it yields CAISSGTAYEQYF.

This clonotype was picked up a small number of times. This chain uses TRBV10-2 with TRBJ2-1; D may be TRBD2 (6 bases). Germline assignment: CDR1 WSHSY and CDR2 SAAADI. CDR3 size: 18 residues. V was cut by 6 bases and J by 0 bases, with 21 bases left in between. Here the CDR3 DNA reads TGCGCCAGCAGCTACCGGGACTTTATTACTAGCTCCTACAATGAGCAGTTCTTC. Encoded protein: CASSYRDFITSSYNEQFF.

J is TRBJ1-1 and V is TRBV11-1; D uncertain. The ends were cut back, 2 bases at V and 3 bases at J, with 7 bases in the middle. Germline CDR1 reads SGHAT; CDR2 reads FQDESV (reference sequence). CDR3 length: 13 amino acids. The CDR3 loop reads CASSLWQDTEAFF. The CDR3 region has the DNA TGTGCCAGCAGCTTATGGCAGGACACTGAAGCTTTCTTT. Supplemented by reference TRBV11-1 and TRBJ1-1, the full variable domain reads EAEVAQSPRYKITEKSQAVAFWCDPISGHATLYWYRQILGQGPELLVQFQDESVVDDSQLPKDRFSAERLKGVDSTLKIQPAELGDSAMYLCASSLWQDTEAFFGQGTRLTVV.

This chain connects TRBV5-1 to TRBJ2-5, with a weak D call TRBD2 (6 bases). CDR3 length: 12 amino acids. CDR1 and CDR2 (germline): SGHRS, YFSETQ. V was pared by 2 bases and J by 5 bases, with 7 bases between. CDR3: CASSFAGETQYF. In DNA form, the CDR3 reads TGCGCCAGCAGCTTTGCGGGGGAGACCCAGTACTTC. Combining the CDR3 with reference TRBV5-1 and TRBJ2-5 gives the whole variable domain KAGVTQTPRYLIKTRGQQVTLSCSPISGHRSVSWYQQTPGQGLQFLFEYFSETQRNKGNFPGRFSGRQFSNSRSEMNVSTLELGDSALYLCASSFAGETQYFGPGTRLLVL.